The source of this T cell receptor beta chain is a study of T-cell memory formation after mild COVID-19. Findings of the study overall: Day 15 to 85 contracting clones showed balanced CD4/CD8; later expanders leaned CD4+. Nothing confirmed that second-wave clones peaking on day 37 were specific for SARS-CoV-2.

This clonotype has a handful of counts. As yet, its antigen is unknown. CDR3 length equals 16 residues. Germline V gene lookup returns CDR1 SGHRS and CDR2 YFSETQ. The ends were cut back, 1 base at V and 6 bases at J, with 20 bases in the middle. Libraries for TCRalpha and TCRbeta carried sample barcodes and unique molecular identifiers via 5'RACE. TCRdb reprocessed the 5' RACE reads with MiXCR, giving one entry per CDR3 protein. The table has about 180,000 distinct CDR3 sequences, 15% to 20% seen once. The rearrangement uses TRBV5-1 and TRBJ2-7; D is perhaps TRBD1 (6 bases). The sequencing sample was made of PBMCs or a T cell subset sorted from them (not recorded which). This clonotype originated in an adult woman who had mild COVID-19 (a few samples of this study predate the infection). Cell type and time point are not known. The CDR3 nucleotides are TGCGCCAGCAGCTTGCAACGGACAGAGTCCTACAGCGAGCAGTACTTC. It encodes CASSLQRTESYSEQYF.